A selection of T cell receptor beta chains follows, all from one sample in a study of OX40 agonist ivuxolimab in advanced cancers. TCRdb's copy holds only in-frame clones and misses some; the assay was immunoSEQ multiplex PCR. The top ten hold about 5.5% of the sample, which has some 41,000 clones, 85% to 90% seen once. The material was CD4+ or CD8+ T cells sorted from blood, obtained in a trial of the OX40 agonist ivuxolimab. The receptor set was obtained from an adult with an advanced solid tumor such as melanoma, head and neck, liver or kidney cancer. CDR3s include the opening cysteine and the closing phenylalanine or tryptophan. The D gene is left open where the match is weak.

. | TRBJ1-1 | TRBV28 | TGTGCCAGCATGGGGTACACTGAAGCTTTCTTT | CASMGYTEAFF
TRBD1 | TRBJ2-7 | TRBV10-3 | TGTGCCATCAGTGACCCGGACAGGCTATATGAGCAGTACTTC | CAISDPDRLYEQYF
. | TRBJ2-7 | TRBV6-6 | TGTGCCAGCAGTTACGTCAGCTACGAGCAGTACTTC | CASSYVSYEQYF
TRBD1 | TRBJ1-1 | TRBV5-4 | TGTGCCAGCAGCCAGGGACAGGGTAACTCAGCTTTCTTT | CASSQGQGNSAFF
. | TRBJ2-7 | TRBV25-1 | TGTGCCAGCAGCGAAGACAGACACCTCTACGAGCAGTACTTC | CASSEDRHLYEQYF
TRBD2 | TRBJ2-1 | TRBV7-2 | TGTGCCAGCAGCCAACGGGCGGGAGGCATGATGGAGCAGTTCTTC | CASSQRAGGMMEQFF
. | TRBJ1-5 | TRBV7-2 | TGTGCCAGCAGCTTATCAGGGGGCAATCAGCCCCAGCATTTT | CASSLSGGNQPQHF
. | TRBJ1-3 | TRBV28 | TGTGCCAGCAGTTTGGACAGTCGAAACACCATATATTTT | CASSLDSRNTIYF
. | TRBJ2-7 | TRBV5-6 | TGTGCCAGCAGCTTGGATTACGAGCAGTACTTC | CASSLDYEQYF
. | TRBJ2-7 | TRBV6-1 | TGTGCCAGCAGTGAAGCTTGGGACATCCCCTACGAGCAGTACTTC | CASSEAWDIPYEQYF
. | TRBJ2-3 | TRBV12-5 | TGTGCTAGTGGGAGTGCAGATACGCAGTATTTT | CASGSADTQYF
. | TRBJ1-5 | TRBV10-3 | TGTGCCATCAGTGAGGTGGGGGCCATGGTATCTCAGCCCCAGCATTTT | CAISEVGAMVSQPQHF
TRBD2 | TRBJ2-7 | TRBV4-2 | TGTGCCAGCAGCCGAGTTCTAGCGGGAGCCGAGCAGTACTTC | CASSRVLAGAEQYF
. | TRBJ2-7 | TRBV30 | TGTGCCTGGAGGAGCTCCTACGAGCAGTACTTC | CAWRSSYEQYF
. | TRBJ2-3 | TRBV18 | TGTGCCAGCTCACCGGAGCGGGTCAACACAGATACGCAGTATTTT | CASSPERVNTDTQYF
. | TRBJ2-5 | TRBV6-1 | TGTGCCAGCAGTGGAACTGAACTGAGAAGAGAGACCCAGTACTTC | CASSGTELRRETQYF
TRBD2 | TRBJ2-2 | TRBV7-2 | TGTGCCAGCAGCCTGGCAGGAACTAGCGGGAGGCCCACCGGGGAGCTGTTTTTT | CASSLAGTSGRPTGELFF
. | TRBJ2-7 | TRBV16 | TGTGCCAGCAGCCAATGGGACGGCACCTACGAGCAGTACTTC | CASSQWDGTYEQYF
TRBD2 | TRBJ2-3 | TRBV4-1 | TGCGCCAGCAGCCACCCCGTAGGAGCGGGAGTGGAAGATACGCAGTATTTT | CASSHPVGAGVEDTQYF
. | TRBJ2-7 | TRBV28 | TGTGCCAGCAGTTTGGGGCAGCCTCCCTACGAGCAGTACTTC | CASSLGQPPYEQYF
. | TRBJ1-4 | TRBV28 | TGTGCCAGCAGTTCCGGGTCGATGGGGACTAATGAAAAACTGTTTTTT | CASSSGSMGTNEKLFF